Listed here are 18 T cell receptor beta chains from one sample, sequenced in a study of shared clonotypes between healthy human individuals. Assay: immunoSEQ multiplex PCR; the TCRdb copy retains only in-frame clones and omits some. The sample yields more than 600,000 clones, under 95% seen once. Terminally differentiated effector memory CD45RA+ cells were left out of the naive CD8 fraction, which was CD45RO-negative and positively selected for CCR7. Sequencing was performed on naive CD8+ T cells sorted from blood. The source of these receptors is a man aged 25-45 years in good health.

This clone was counted a single time. V is TRBV6-1 and J is TRBJ1-1; D remains ambiguous. Germline-derived CDR1 and CDR2 are MNHNS and SASEGT. The CDR3 is made up of 15 amino acids. V lost 4 bases to trimming and J lost 1 base, with 13 bases between them. DNA of the CDR3: TGTGCCAGCAGTGCCAAACCGGGTCCGAACACTGAAGCTTTCTTT. It yields the protein CASSAKPGPNTEAFF.

The rearrangement links TRBV29-1 to TRBJ2-2; TRBD1 or TRBD2 may be the D gene (6 bases each). CDR3 length: 13 amino acids. V was pared by 3 bases and J by 6 bases, with 11 bases between. Germline lookup yields CDR1 SQVTM and CDR2 ANQGSEA. CDR3 nucleotide sequence: TGCAGCGTTGACCCGGAGGGGGCCGGGGAGCTGTTTTTT. Amino acid sequence: CSVDPEGAGELFF.

In the case of this clone: The junction does not match germline at one end; this may be a read error. The chain combines TRBV7-7 with TRBJ2-1; 7 bases align to TRBD1. Germline CDR1 is SSHAT and CDR2 is FNYEAQ (reference sequence). This CDR3 comprises 16 residues. In DNA form, the CDR3 reads TGTGCTAGCAGCTTATTACAGGGGCCGCCTTACAATGAGCAGTTCTTC. It specifies CASSLLQGPPYNEQFF.

V usage is TRBV28 and J usage is TRBJ2-3; D not certain. The CDR3 has 15 amino acids. Germline assignment: CDR1 MDHEN and CDR2 SYDVKM. V was cut by 5 bases and J by 1 base, with 13 bases left in between. Written as DNA, the CDR3 is TGTGCCAGCAGTCCACTCAGAGGCGGCACAGATACGCAGTATTTT. Protein sequence: CASSPLRGGTDTQYF.

Notes on this clone: This same CDR3 is encoded by further DNA sequences in the sample. The genes are TRBV27 and TRBJ1-5; no firm D call. The germline gives CDR1 MNHEY, CDR2 SMNVEV (reference sequence). The CDR3 length is 12 residues. The V gene lost 5 bases and the J gene lost 4 bases, with 6 bases spanning the gap. The CDR3 sequence: CASSRGNQPQHF. CDR3 DNA: TGTGCCAGCAGTCGGGGAAATCAGCCCCAGCATTTT.

This CDR3 is CASSSLGYTQYF. In nucleotides, the CDR3 is TGTGCCAGCAGTTCCCTGGGGTATACGCAGTATTTT. The chain carries TRBV6-5 and TRBJ2-3, with D unresolved. The CDR3 has 12 residues. Trimming shortened V by 4 bases and J by 7 bases, and 9 bases separated the two germline ends. Per the germline V gene, CDR1 is MNHEY and CDR2 is SVGAGI.

This clone was observed a single time. This chain uses TRBV9 with TRBJ2-7; possible D gene TRBD2, 6 bases. The CDR3 spans 14 residues. V was trimmed by 4 bases and J by 0 bases, leaving 11 bases between them. Germline CDR1 SGDLS, CDR2 YYNGEE. CDR3 loop: CASSPGLSSYEQYF. CDR3 nucleotides: TGTGCCAGCAGCCCAGGACTAAGCTCCTACGAGCAGTACTTC.

This CDR3 is CASRQDYSYEQYF. The CDR3, as DNA: TGTGCCAGCAGGCAGGACTACTCCTACGAGCAGTACTTC. The chain uses TRBV7-9 and TRBJ2-7; possible D gene TRBD2, 6 bases. CDR1 is SEHNR and CDR2 is FQNEAQ in the germline V gene (reference sequence). The CDR3 contains 13 residues. Trimming took off 6 bases at V and 0 bases at J, with 9 bases between the two ends.

The V gene is TRBV5-4, the J gene TRBJ1-1; the D gene is possibly TRBD1 (5 bases). Trimming cost V 7 bases and J 2 bases, with 15 bases left between them. Germline V gene data show CDR1 as SGHNT and CDR2 as YYREEE (reference sequence). This CDR3 contains 14 residues. The chain's CDR3 is CASPGIPRNTEAFF. The DNA of the CDR3 is TGTGCCAGCCCAGGGATTCCGAGAAACACTGAAGCTTTCTTT.

Only one count was recorded for this clone. Different DNA sequences within this sample yield the same CDR3. The chain uses TRBV29-1 and TRBJ2-1; D might be TRBD1 or TRBD2, each matching 5 bases. Germline V gene lookup returns CDR1 SQVTM and CDR2 ANQGSEA. The CDR3 covers 10 residues. Trimming took 6 bases from V and 5 from J, leaving 5 bases between them. The CDR3 here is CSVGDNEQFF. CDR3 nucleotides: TGCAGCGTGGGGGACAATGAGCAGTTCTTC.

As regards this clone: In the same sample, other DNA sequences code for this CDR3. The chain recombines TRBV27 with TRBJ2-3; D uncertain. V lost 2 bases to trimming and J lost 1 base, with 4 bases between them. Germline V gives CDR1 MNHEY, CDR2 SMNVEV (reference sequence). CDR3 length equals 13 residues. CDR3 in amino acids: CASSLIGTDTQYF. As DNA, the CDR3 is TGTGCCAGCAGTTTAATCGGCACAGATACGCAGTATTTT.

The rearrangement links TRBV28 to TRBJ1-5; 8 bases line up with TRBD1. Germline loops: CDR1 MDHEN, CDR2 SYDVKM. There are 14 residues in the CDR3. Trimming removed 5 bases from V and 6 bases from J; junction bases left unmatched: 6. CDR3 nucleotide sequence: TGTGCCAGCAGTCCCACAGGGGGGAGTCAGCCCCAGCATTTT. Its protein product is CASSPTGGSQPQHF.

The chain employs TRBV5-6 and TRBJ2-6; weak D call: TRBD1 (7 bases). The germline gives CDR1 SGHDT, CDR2 YYEEEE. Trimming took off 3 bases at V and 0 bases at J, with 16 bases between the two ends. The CDR3 is 18 amino acids. The CDR3 DNA reads as TGTGCCAGCAGCTCGACAGGGAGGCTTTACTCTGGGGCCAACGTCCTGACTTTC. Translated: CASSSTGRLYSGANVLTF. Full variable domain (rest looked up from reference TRBV5-6 and TRBJ2-6): DAGVTQSPTHLIKTRGQQVTLRCSPKSGHDTVSWYQQALGQGPQFIFQYYEEEERQRGNFPDRFSGHQFPNYSSELNVNALLLGDSALYLCASSSTGRLYSGANVLTFGAGSRLTVL.

The genes are TRBV19 and TRBJ2-1; D gene uncertain. Looked up from germline, CDR1 is LNHDA and CDR2 is SQIVND (reference sequence). The V and J ends lost 6 bases and 7 bases respectively, with 13 bases between them. The CDR3 covers 13 residues. DNA for the CDR3: TGTGCCAGTAGCCTGAGTCGCGAGAATGAGCAGTTCTTC. The encoded protein is CASSLSRENEQFF.

This rearrangement joins TRBV9 to TRBJ2-1; no firm D call. Trimming pared 0 bases from V and 0 bases from J, leaving 10 bases between. Germline V gene sequence: CDR1 SGDLS, CDR2 YYNGEE. The CDR3 runs 16 residues. The CDR3 coding sequence is TGTGCCAGCAGCGTAGACGGCTCCATCTCCTACAATGAGCAGTTCTTC. It translates to CASSVDGSISYNEQFF.

The chain recombines TRBV11-2 with TRBJ2-5, with D uncertain. Germline values: CDR1 SGHAT, CDR2 FQNNGV. The CDR3 runs to 14 residues. V dropped 1 base and J dropped 5 bases, with 11 bases sitting between them. CDR3 amino acids: CASSLGPGFETQYF. The CDR3 region has the DNA TGTGCCAGCAGCTTAGGGCCCGGGTTCGAGACCCAGTACTTC.

As to this clone: This CDR3 is also generated by other DNA sequences in the sample. The V and J genes are TRBV28 and TRBJ2-7; no definite D call. The CDR3 has 12 residues. Germline values: CDR1 MDHEN, CDR2 SYDVKM. The V gene lost 3 bases and the J gene lost 4 bases, with 7 bases spanning the gap. In DNA form, the CDR3 reads TGTGCCAGCAGTTTTAATTCTTACGAGCAGTACTTC. As protein: CASSFNSYEQYF. Looking up the rest from reference TRBV28 and TRBJ2-7 gives the full variable domain: DVKVTQSSRYLVKRTGEKVFLECVQDMDHENMFWYRQDPGLGLRLIYFSYDVKMKEKGDIPEGYSVSREKKERFSLILESASTNQTSMYLCASSFNSYEQYFGPGTRLTVT.

The chain combines TRBV28 with TRBJ2-6; D not resolved. The V and J ends lost 11 bases and 4 bases respectively, with 18 bases between them. Germline V gene data show CDR1 as MDHEN and CDR2 as SYDVKM. The CDR3 has 15 amino acids. CDR3 sequence: CASTSLGSGANVLTF. Here the CDR3 DNA reads TGTGCCTCAACCTCCCTGGGATCCGGGGCCAACGTCCTGACTTTC.